These 9 T cell receptor beta chains share one sample of origin, sequenced in a study of spatial heterogeneity in lung cancer. Study observations and caveats: Higher tumor mutation counts went along with higher counts of expanded intratumoral alpha and beta TCRs.

These receptors have no known antigen. Noted time point: sample taken at primary tumor resection. TCRdb re-called the 5' RACE reads through MiXCR, storing one row per CDR3 protein. The data hold more than 10,000 distinct CDR3 sequences, with approximately 10% observed a single time. Sample: lung tumor tissue, taken at surgery. These receptor sequences come from a female donor with early-stage non-small cell lung cancer.

This clonotype is classed as medium-sized. The chain couples TRBV27 to TRBJ2-7; 8 positions agree with TRBD1. This CDR3 is 13 amino acids long. Germline V gene data show CDR1 as MNHEY and CDR2 as SMNVEV (reference sequence). With V trimmed by 5 bases and J by 3 bases, 3 bases remained unmatched. The CDR3 DNA sequence: TGTGCCAGCAGTGGGACAGGAGGCTACGAGCAGTACTTC. Translating gives CASSGTGGYEQYF.

This clonotype came up a few times. V is TRBV5-1 and J is TRBJ1-1; 8 positions agree with TRBD1. In germline, CDR1 is SGHRS, CDR2 YFSETQ. V shed 3 bases and J 3 bases; nucleotides not matched to a gene: 7. CDR3 length: 15 residues. CDR3 coding DNA: TGCGCCAGCAGCTGGGCAGGGGGCGCGGACACTGAAGCTTTCTTT. As protein: CASSWAGGADTEAFF.

This clonotype appeared a few times. J is TRBJ2-7 and V is TRBV28, with D hard to call. The V end was cut by 2 bases, the J end by 2 bases, with 7 bases between. Germline V gene data show CDR1 as MDHEN and CDR2 as SYDVKM. The CDR3 extends over 13 amino acids. DNA of the CDR3: TGTGCCAGCAGTTTACTTCACGCCTACGAGCAGTACTTC. Residues: CASSLLHAYEQYF. The variable domain in full, completed from reference TRBV28 and TRBJ2-7, reads DVKVTQSSRYLVKRTGEKVFLECVQDMDHENMFWYRQDPGLGLRLIYFSYDVKMKEKGDIPEGYSVSREKKERFSLILESASTNQTSMYLCASSLLHAYEQYFGPGTRLTVT.

By sample fraction, this clonotype is medium-sized. The rearrangement joins TRBV10-1 to TRBJ2-7, with 9 bases matching TRBD1. V trimming: 10 bases; J trimming: 7 bases; junction bases outside the gene matches: 14. CDR1 and CDR2 from the germline V gene are WNHNN and SYGVQD (reference sequence). The CDR3 consists of 14 residues. The CDR3 DNA follows: TGCGCCACCCTTGGGACAGGGCAGTGTGGAGAGCAGTACTTC. Residues: CATLGTGQCGEQYF.

This clonotype is medium-sized within its sample. The chain couples TRBV10-2 to TRBJ1-2; D is possibly TRBD1 (6 bases). Per the germline V gene, CDR1 is WSHSY and CDR2 is SAAADI. Trimming took 6 bases from V and 3 from J, leaving 11 bases between them. The CDR3 is 13 residues long. CDR3 sequence (DNA): TGCGCCAGCAGCCCGGGACATGACTATGGCTACACCTTC. This encodes CASSPGHDYGYTF.

This clonotype is judged medium-sized. The chain joins TRBV19 to TRBJ2-6, with TRBD1 identical over 8 bases. The CDR3 contains 17 residues. Germline lookup yields CDR1 LNHDA and CDR2 SQIVND (reference sequence). The trim removed 5 bases at V and 0 bases at J, leaving 6 bases unmatched. The CDR3 sequence is CASSDRGTSSGANVLTF. The CDR3, as DNA: TGTGCCAGTAGTGACAGGGGAACGAGCTCTGGGGCCAACGTCCTGACTTTC.

V gene TRBV24-1 combines with J gene TRBJ1-2; D gene unclear. The CDR3 runs 12 residues. V was clipped by 0 bases and J by 6 bases, with 4 bases between them. CDR1 and CDR2 (germline): KGHDR, SFDVKD. The CDR3, as DNA: TGTGCCACCAGTGATTTGCACGATGGCTACACCTTC. Its translation: CATSDLHDGYTF.

This clonotype is medium-sized (0.01 to 0.1%) by share. This chain uses TRBV2 with TRBJ2-1; 7 bases line up with TRBD2. CDR3 length: 15 amino acids. Trimming cost V 3 bases and J 1 base; bases outside gene matches: 3. Germline values: CDR1 SNHLY, CDR2 FYNNEI. CDR3 region: CASSDPSGSYNEQFF. The CDR3 DNA sequence: TGTGCCAGCAGTGACCCTAGCGGTTCCTACAATGAGCAGTTCTTC.

This clonotype was observed many times. This sequence joins TRBV5-4 and TRBJ2-3; D call uncertain. Trimming shortened V by 2 bases and J by 5 bases, and 12 bases separated the two germline ends. Germline values: CDR1 SGHNT, CDR2 YYREEE (reference sequence). The CDR3 runs to 14 residues. Here the CDR3 reads CASSLPSYGDTQYF. DNA for the CDR3: TGTGCCAGCAGCTTACCCTCCTACGGAGATACGCAGTATTTT. The full variable domain, completed using reference TRBV5-4 and TRBJ2-3, is ETGVTQSPTHLIKTRGQQVTLRCSSQSGHNTVSWYQQALGQGPQFIFQYYREEENGRGNFPPRFSGLQFPNYSSELNVNALELDDSALYLCASSLPSYGDTQYFGPGTRLTVL.